A selection of T cell receptor beta chains follows, all from one sample in a study of OX40 agonist ivuxolimab in advanced cancers. Generated by immunoSEQ multiplex PCR, the TCRdb table keeps only in-frame clones and is missing some. The top ten hold under 8% of the sample, which has 70,000 to 90,000 clones, 84% seen once. The sequencing used CD4+ or CD8+ T cells sorted from blood, collected in a trial of the OX40 agonist ivuxolimab. The source is an adult with an advanced solid tumor such as melanoma, head and neck, liver or kidney cancer. Both conserved end residues are trimmed from each CDR3. D genes are given only for firm matches.

TRBJ1-1	14	-	TRBV5-1	ASSPGEPSRETEAF
TRBJ2-1	13	-	TRBV6-4	ASSWAGSSYNEQF
TRBJ2-3	14	TRBD2	TRBV18	ASSPQTSGFTDTQY
TRBJ1-2	16	TRBD1	TRBV15	ATSSPRDSHGEIYGYT
TRBJ1-5	13	-	TRBV6-1	ASNKGLDSNQPQH
TRBJ1-4	11	-	TRBV6-5	ASSRSSNEKLF
TRBJ1-6	12	-	TRBV6-1	ASRAAGYNSPLH
TRBJ2-7	10	-	TRBV29-1	SVELTDWEQY
TRBJ2-2	13	TRBD1	TRBV4-3	ASSRDSANTGELF
TRBJ1-1	13	-	TRBV6-1	ASSDRGLILTEAF
TRBJ2-7	12	-	TRBV2	ASSRGVGRAEQY
TRBJ2-1	10	TRBD1	TRBV7-2	ASSLAGQEQF
TRBJ1-5	14	TRBD1	TRBV18	ASSAQGARSNQPQH
TRBJ2-7	12	TRBD1	TRBV25-1	ASRAQGAKSEQY
TRBJ2-7	13	TRBD2	TRBV27	ASSSKAGGRYEQY
TRBJ2-5	11	-	TRBV10-2	ASSEPGEETQY
TRBJ2-7	11	-	TRBV5-1	ASSLQTRYEQY
TRBJ2-1	10	-	TRBV11-3	ASSHQWGPQF
TRBJ2-5	13	TRBD1	TRBV5-6	ASSLAATGSKTQY
TRBJ2-4	14	TRBD2	TRBV10-2	ASSEYSGVSKNIQY
TRBJ2-1	13	TRBD2	TRBV2	ASRPTSGGDNEQF
TRBJ2-3	13	-	TRBV9	ASSVASGDRDTQY
TRBJ1-1	12	-	TRBV6-4	ASKVRAVNTEAF
TRBJ2-1	12	-	TRBV7-3	ASSLSLAINEQF
TRBJ2-1	13	TRBD2	TRBV5-6	ASSLWASGGRAQF
TRBJ2-3	14	-	TRBV11-3	ASSSKGGGWADTQY
TRBJ2-3	12	-	TRBV7-2	ASSRGGNTDTQY
TRBJ1-1	11	TRBD1	TRBV7-2	ASSQRQGLEAF
TRBJ1-1	9	-	TRBV19	ASSLNTEAF
TRBJ2-3	12	-	TRBV5-6	ASTRDLSTDTQY
TRBJ1-1	11	-	TRBV7-9	ASSLSGGTEAF
TRBJ1-1	10	-	TRBV30	AWMGVGTEAF
TRBJ2-2	11	-	TRBV4-1	ASSQEPTGELF
TRBJ2-5	14	-	TRBV7-2	ASNTQSGSYQETQY
TRBJ2-5	16	TRBD1	TRBV5-1	ASSPPSGTADTQETQY
TRBJ2-1	10	-	TRBV29-1	SVGDGYNEQF
TRBJ1-1	11	-	TRBV5-4	ASSADRNTEAF
TRBJ2-5	14	TRBD2	TRBV4-1	ASSQGDGGRGETQY
TRBJ2-1	13	-	TRBV7-3	ASSLNAVSYNEQF
TRBJ1-5	12	-	TRBV19	ASSNQSKQVNQH
TRBJ2-7	13	TRBD2	TRBV25-1	ASSGRLAGGNEQY
TRBJ2-7	10	-	TRBV2	ASSPQGYEQY
TRBJ1-4	12	-	TRBV18	ASSPAATNEKLF
TRBJ2-1	11	-	TRBV9	ASSVAVRGEQF
TRBJ1-2	13	-	TRBV5-5	ASSLGPGGAYGYT
TRBJ1-1	14	-	TRBV27	ASSLGPDLMNTEAF
TRBJ2-1	13	-	TRBV11-2	ASSLDGPAGSLRF
TRBJ1-2	13	-	TRBV7-2	ASSLGQIRDYGYT
TRBJ2-5	11	-	TRBV15	ATSRDLLETQY
TRBJ1-1	13	-	TRBV30	AWRGNLGGNTEAF
TRBJ2-6	14	TRBD1	TRBV7-6	ASSFTGGAGANVLT